This entry lists 30 T cell receptor beta chains sequenced from one sample in a study of blood T cell dynamics during melanoma immunotherapy. Produced via immunoSEQ multiplex PCR; TCRdb's table is partial and in-frame only. Altogether fewer than 8,000 clones are present, around 84% being singletons, with the ten largest covering about 14%. Time point denoted: week 3, after first cycle of checkpoint inhibitor. Specimen: blood, collected from a patient treated with checkpoint blockade. The receptors originated from a human donor with melanoma.

The chain combines TRBV5-1 with TRBJ1-1; perhaps TRBD1 as D (5 bases). The germline V gene encodes CDR1 SGHRS and CDR2 YFSETQ. The V end lost 5 bases, the J end lost 1 base, and 12 bases lay between the germline ends. The length of the CDR3 is 14 residues. In DNA, the CDR3 is TGCGCCAGCAGACAGGAGGCCTCGAACACTGAAGCTTTCTTT. This gives the protein CASRQEASNTEAFF.

The V gene is TRBV15, the J gene TRBJ2-3, with D possibly called TRBD1 or TRBD2 (6 bases each). The CDR3 has 17 amino acids. Germline CDR1 and CDR2: LNHNV and YYDKDF (reference sequence). Trimming took 8 bases from V and 2 from J, leaving 23 bases between them. CDR3 coding DNA: TGTGCCACCGCAGAGCCCGTGGGGGGCCTCTCCACAGATACGCAGTATTTT. The encoded protein is CATAEPVGGLSTDTQYF.

This rearrangement joins TRBV19 to TRBJ2-5; D perhaps matches TRBD1 (6 bases). The CDR3 loop spans 13 amino acids. Germline V gene lookup returns CDR1 LNHDA and CDR2 SQIVND (reference sequence). Between the trimmed V and J ends, which lost 6 bases and 1 base, there was a span of 9 bases. The CDR3 spells CASSWTVQETQYF. DNA of the CDR3: TGTGCCAGTAGCTGGACAGTCCAAGAGACCCAGTACTTC.

CDR3 sequence: CASSPAGGSYEQYF. Here the CDR3 DNA reads TGCGCCAGCAGCCCGGCTGGAGGGTCCTACGAGCAGTACTTC. The chain recombines TRBV5-1 with TRBJ2-7, with D perhaps matching TRBD2 (6 bases). The CDR3 extends over 14 amino acids. V was trimmed by 4 bases and J by 1 base, leaving 12 bases between them. The V gene's germline CDR1 is SGHRS and CDR2 YFSETQ.

The V and J genes are TRBV19 and TRBJ2-7; TRBD2 aligns across 8 bases. The germline gives CDR1 LNHDA, CDR2 SQIVND (reference sequence). V was clipped by 5 bases and J by 3 bases; unmatched bases: 6. The CDR3 runs 14 residues. Here the CDR3 reads CASSPERGIYEQYF. DNA of the CDR3: TGTGCCAGTAGTCCGGAGCGGGGGATCTACGAGCAGTACTTC.

The CDR3 region is CASSTVYNEQFF. In DNA, the CDR3 is TGTGCCAGCAGCACAGTCTACAATGAGCAGTTCTTC. This chain uses TRBV6-1 with TRBJ2-1; D remains ambiguous. Trimming shortened V by 6 bases and J by 3 bases, and 6 bases separated the two germline ends. The CDR3 is made up of 12 amino acids. From germline, CDR1 is MNHNS and CDR2 SASEGT.

This chain uses TRBV18 with TRBJ2-3, with 9 bases fitting TRBD2. This CDR3 spans 15 amino acids. The germline gives CDR1 KGHSH, CDR2 LQKENI. V gave up 3 bases and J gave up 6 bases; unmatched junction bases: 7. The CDR3 region is CASSPSGGTPDTQYF. In DNA form, the CDR3 reads TGTGCCAGCTCACCGAGCGGGGGGACCCCTGATACGCAGTATTTT.

V usage is TRBV5-1 and J usage is TRBJ1-1, with D tentatively TRBD1 (5 bases). This CDR3 has 15 amino acids. V gave up 4 bases and J gave up 0 bases, with 13 bases separating them. The germline gives CDR1 SGHRS, CDR2 YFSETQ. CDR3 DNA: TGCGCCAGCAGCCCAGGGCAAGCCCTGAACACTGAAGCTTTCTTT. Its protein is CASSPGQALNTEAFF.

Notes on this clone: An end of the junction differs from the germline gene, which may be a read error. This sequence joins TRBV11-2 and TRBJ2-7; 11 bases agree with TRBD1. The CDR3 has 12 residues. The germline V gene encodes CDR1 SGHAT and CDR2 FQNNGV. The CDR3 sequence is CASSEDRGLLVF. CDR3 bases: TGTGCCAGCAGCGAGGACAGGGGGCTCCTGGTCTTC.

The chain couples TRBV29-1 to TRBJ2-7; D unresolved. The V gene's germline CDR1 is SQVTM and CDR2 ANQGSEA. Trimming pared 1 base from V and 5 bases from J, leaving 12 bases between. The CDR3 is 13 residues long. CDR3: CSVEGRASNEQYF. The CDR3 nucleotides are TGCAGCGTTGAAGGTAGGGCTTCGAACGAGCAGTACTTC.

The chain uses TRBV7-2 and TRBJ2-3; tentatively, D is TRBD2 (7 bases). Germline V gives CDR1 SGHTA, CDR2 FQGNSA. V was pared by 1 base and J by 4 bases, with 18 bases between. The CDR3 runs 17 residues. As DNA, the CDR3 is TGTGCCAGCAGCTTAGGATCCGGACTAGGGGGGTCAGATACGCAGTATTTT. Encoded protein: CASSLGSGLGGSDTQYF. The full variable domain, completed using reference TRBV7-2 and TRBJ2-3, is GAGVSQSPSNKVTEKGKDVELRCDPISGHTALYWYRQSLGQGLEFLIYFQGNSAPDKSGLPSDRFSAERTGGSVSTLTIQRTQQEDSAVYLCASSLGSGLGGSDTQYFGPGTRLTVL.

The chain has TRBV21-1 and TRBJ1-4. TRBV21-1 is marked as a pseudogene. The CDR3 spans 15 residues. Here the CDR3 DNA reads TGTGCCAGCAGCAAAGCGAGGCCAACTAATGAAAAACTGTTTTTT. As protein: CASSKARPTNEKLFF.

V and J are TRBV7-9 and TRBJ2-3; D possibly uses TRBD1 or TRBD2 (6 bases each). Germline assignment: CDR1 SEHNR and CDR2 FQNEAQ (reference sequence). The CDR3 runs to 17 residues. The V end was cut by 4 bases, the J end by 5 bases, with 22 bases between. CDR3 residues: CASSSTWGAPAGDTQYF. As DNA, the CDR3 is TGTGCCAGCAGCTCCACTTGGGGGGCCCCGGCGGGAGATACGCAGTATTTT.

V is TRBV30 and J is TRBJ1-3; D may be TRBD1 (5 bases). Per the germline V gene, CDR1 is GTSNPN and CDR2 is SVGIG (reference sequence). This CDR3 is 13 amino acids long. The V end lost 0 bases, the J end lost 6 bases, and 9 bases lay between the germline ends. The CDR3 sequence is CAWSVQGVNTIYF. CDR3 bases: TGTGCCTGGAGTGTTCAGGGAGTAAACACCATATATTTT. Using reference TRBV30 and TRBJ1-3 for the parts outside the CDR3, the full variable domain is SQTIHQWPATLVQPVGSPLSLECTVEGTSNPNLYWYRQAAGRGLQLLFYSVGIGQISSEVPQNLSASRPQDRQFILSSKKLLLSDSGFYLCAWSVQGVNTIYFGEGSWLTVV.

The genes are TRBV4-1 and TRBJ1-2; D not certain. Germline V lookup: CDR1 MGHRA, CDR2 YSYEKL. V shed 0 bases and J shed 8 bases, with 16 bases lying between them. The CDR3 extends over 15 amino acids. The CDR3 here is CASSQEVRQFAGYTF. CDR3 coding DNA: TGCGCCAGCAGCCAAGAGGTCAGACAATTTGCCGGCTACACCTTC.

Here the CDR3 reads CASRRGRGYTF. The CDR3 coding sequence is TGTGCCAGCAGGCGGGGGCGGGGCTACACCTTC. The chain has TRBV28 and TRBJ1-2, with a tentative D call TRBD1 (6 bases). The CDR3 loop spans 11 amino acids. Germline assignment: CDR1 MDHEN and CDR2 SYDVKM. V lost 6 bases and J 8 bases, leaving 10 bases between the germline ends.

The chain carries TRBV4-1 and TRBJ2-7; 9 bases align to TRBD1. V gave up 3 bases and J gave up 0 bases; unmatched junction bases: 3. Germline V gene data show CDR1 as MGHRA and CDR2 as YSYEKL. The CDR3 loop spans 15 amino acids. CDR3 in amino acids: CASSHRQGGSYEQYF. For the CDR3, the DNA is TGCGCCAGCAGCCACAGACAGGGGGGCTCCTACGAGCAGTACTTC.

The chain links TRBV7-2 to TRBJ2-7; 7 nucleotides agree with TRBD2. Germline lookup yields CDR1 SGHTA and CDR2 FQGNSA. The CDR3 is made up of 14 amino acids. V was pared by 1 base and J by 3 bases, with 3 bases of the junction left unmatched. The CDR3 region is CASSLDGGNYEQYF. The CDR3 coding sequence is TGTGCCAGCAGCTTAGACGGGGGGAACTACGAGCAGTACTTC.

The CDR3 region has the DNA TGTGCCAGTAGTCCCCGGACAGGTCGCCACTACGAGCAGTACTTC. Protein sequence: CASSPRTGRHYEQYF. The J gene is TRBJ2-7, the V gene TRBV19; 7 nucleotides align to TRBD1. This CDR3 comprises 15 residues. Germline values: CDR1 LNHDA, CDR2 SQIVND (reference sequence). J lost 3 bases, V lost 5 bases, and 10 bases had no gene match.

This chain joins TRBV5-6 and TRBJ1-5; D may be TRBD1 (5 bases). The CDR3 is made up of 17 amino acids. V was pared by 4 bases and J by 6 bases, with 23 bases between. Germline loops: CDR1 SGHDT, CDR2 YYEEEE. The CDR3 DNA follows: TGTGCCAGCAGCACTCTGGGGAGTCAAGGGGTCACTCAGCCCCAGCATTTT. It codes for CASSTLGSQGVTQPQHF.

This clone was seen only a few times. The chain employs TRBV28 and TRBJ1-2, with D hard to call. The V gene's germline CDR1 is MDHEN and CDR2 SYDVKM. V lost 2 bases, J lost 4 bases, and 14 bases lay in between. The CDR3 spans 15 residues. CDR3: CASSLQGSYGYGYTF. The CDR3 DNA is TGTGCCAGCAGTTTACAAGGATCGTACGGCTATGGCTACACCTTC.

This clone appeared once. This chain joins TRBV6-5 and TRBJ2-7, with 10 bases lining up with TRBD1. The CDR3 is 15 amino acids. The V gene end was trimmed by 6 bases and the J gene end by 2 bases; junction bases not matched to a gene: 7. The germline V gene has CDR1 MNHEY and CDR2 SVGAGI. The CDR3 DNA sequence: TGTGCCAGCAGCATCCGAGGACAGGGGGCCTACGAGCAGTACTTC. This translates into CASSIRGQGAYEQYF.

This clone has just one count. The rearrangement joins TRBV5-4 to TRBJ1-2; D gene unclear. The CDR3 loop spans 12 amino acids. The germline CDR1 and CDR2 sequences are SGHNT and YYREEE (reference sequence). The V end lost 4 bases, the J end lost 8 bases, and 12 bases lay between the germline ends. CDR3 DNA sequence: TGTGCCAGCAGCCCAGGATATAGCGGCTACACCTTC. It translates to CASSPGYSGYTF.

The V call is TRBV6-1, the J call TRBJ1-1, with 8 bases matching TRBD1. This CDR3 has 15 amino acids. Germline assignment: CDR1 MNHNS and CDR2 SASEGT. V lost 4 bases, J lost 3 bases, and 7 bases stayed unmatched. The CDR3 here is CASSGPTGVDTEAFF. The CDR3 region has the DNA TGTGCCAGCAGTGGACCGACAGGGGTGGACACTGAAGCTTTCTTT.

The chain has TRBV5-1 and TRBJ2-3; no firm D call. Germline values: CDR1 SGHRS, CDR2 YFSETQ. Trimming took 5 bases from V and 2 from J, leaving 12 bases between them. This CDR3 is 14 amino acids long. The CDR3 DNA sequence: TGCGCCAGCAGGGGTTTACTTTACACAGATACGCAGTATTTT. Translation: CASRGLLYTDTQYF.

CDR3 sequence (DNA): TGTGCCAGCCGACCGGGACAGGGATCCGCCCACCTCGAGCAGTACTTC. Amino acids: CASRPGQGSAHLEQYF. The chain recombines TRBV2 with TRBJ2-7; TRBD1 matches at 9 bases. The CDR3 is 16 residues long. V shed 8 bases and J 6 bases; nucleotides not matched to a gene: 17. CDR1 and CDR2 (germline): SNHLY, FYNNEI.

This sequence joins TRBV5-8 and TRBJ2-1, with D maybe TRBD2 (5 bases). The CDR3 has 14 residues. V lost 2 bases and J lost 5, with 11 bases in between. CDR1 is SGHTS and CDR2 is YDEGEE in the germline V gene. CDR3 DNA sequence: TGTGCCAGCAGCTTACCAGCGGCCGACAATGAGCAGTTCTTC. Translating it yields CASSLPAADNEQFF.

The rearrangement links TRBV25-1 to TRBJ2-7; D is possibly TRBD1 (5 bases). Germline CDR1 reads MGHDK; CDR2 reads SYGVNS. The ends were cut back, 6 bases at V and 3 bases at J, with 12 bases in the middle. This CDR3 spans 13 amino acids. CDR3 in amino acids: CASRQGANYEQYF. CDR3 DNA sequence: TGTGCCAGCAGACAAGGGGCGAACTACGAGCAGTACTTC.

Only one count was recorded for this clone. The sample carries other DNA sequences with the same CDR3. The genes are TRBV19 and TRBJ2-7, with a possible D match to TRBD1 (5 bases). V lost 2 bases, J lost 1 base, and 9 bases lay in between. The germline CDR1 and CDR2 sequences are LNHDA and SQIVND (reference sequence). The CDR3 has 14 amino acids. The chain's CDR3 is CASSITGNSYEQYF. In DNA, the CDR3 is TGTGCCAGTAGTATAACAGGTAATTCCTACGAGCAGTACTTC.

The chain links TRBV23-1 to TRBJ1-2; D might be TRBD1 (6 bases). TRBV23-1 is sorted into the ORF group, with uncertain function. V lost 0 bases, J lost 4 bases, and 18 bases lay in between. The CDR3 consists of 17 residues. The CDR3 loop reads CASSQSRGGPISYGYTF. DNA of the CDR3: TGCGCCAGCAGTCAATCCAGGGGAGGGCCTATTTCCTATGGCTACACCTTC.